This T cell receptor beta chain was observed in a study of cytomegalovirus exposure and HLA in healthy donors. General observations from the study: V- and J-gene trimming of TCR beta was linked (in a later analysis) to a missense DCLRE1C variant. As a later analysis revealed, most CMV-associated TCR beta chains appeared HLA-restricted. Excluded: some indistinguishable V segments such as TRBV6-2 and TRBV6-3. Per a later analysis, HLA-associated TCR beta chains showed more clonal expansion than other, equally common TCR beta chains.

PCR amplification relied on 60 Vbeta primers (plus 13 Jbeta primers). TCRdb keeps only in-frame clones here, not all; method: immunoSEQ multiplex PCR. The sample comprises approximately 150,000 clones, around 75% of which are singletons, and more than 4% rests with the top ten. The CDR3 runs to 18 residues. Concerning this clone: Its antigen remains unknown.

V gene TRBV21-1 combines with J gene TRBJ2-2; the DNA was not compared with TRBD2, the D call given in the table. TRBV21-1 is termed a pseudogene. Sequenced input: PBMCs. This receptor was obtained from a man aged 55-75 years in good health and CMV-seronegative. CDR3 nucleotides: TGTGCCAGCAGCCCCCGACTAGCCCCACCAATTGATACCGGGGAGCTGTTTTTT. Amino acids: CASSPRLAPPIDTGELFF.